The T cell receptor (beta chain) under discussion was sequenced for a study of blood T cell repertoires in COVID-19. Germline lookup yields CDR1 MNHEY and CDR2 SVGAGI. The CDR3 contains 13 residues. Trimming left V 6 bases short and J 5 bases short, with 11 bases between. This clone was seen only once. Per the study methods: By means of reference gene primer amplification, nucleated cell counts were estimated. The table came from immunoSEQ multiplex PCR; TCRdb's copy has only in-frame clones and leaves some out. The V and J calls and clone size were taken over from that table, and D and trimming were inferred from the DNA. In the table there are 150,000 to 200,000 clones, about 87% of which are singletons.

The clonotype was recovered from a young woman who had recovered from COVID-19. Specimen: peripheral blood. The genes are TRBV6-5 and TRBJ2-1; tentatively, D is TRBD1 (6 bases). The CDR3 region is CASSLTGNNEQFF. The CDR3 DNA sequence: TGTGCCAGCAGCCTGACAGGAAACAATGAGCAGTTCTTC.